The rows below give T cell receptor beta chains drawn from one sample of a study of blood T cell repertoires in COVID-19. TCRdb's copy holds only in-frame clones and misses some; the assay was immunoSEQ multiplex PCR. The sample shows around 60,000 clones, roughly 87% of them seen only once. The sequenced sample was peripheral blood. These receptors were taken from a man over 45 with active COVID-19. CDR3s include the opening cysteine and the closing phenylalanine or tryptophan. The order of the fields is V gene, J gene, D gene, clone size, CDR3 protein, CDR3 DNA. D genes are given only for firm matches. Size is stated for part of the rows, as once, few or many counts, or as a class when the clone is expanded.

V gene: TRBV9; J gene: TRBJ2-7; D gene: NA; clone size: once; CDR3 protein: CASSVGATATYEQYF; CDR3 DNA: TGTGCCAGCAGCGTAGGGGCTACCGCTACCTACGAGCAGTACTTC
V gene: TRBV25-1; J gene: TRBJ1-3; D gene: NA; clone size: NA; CDR3 protein: CASRSGGNTIYF; CDR3 DNA: TGTGCCAGCAGGAGTGGTGGAAACACCATATATTTT
V gene: TRBV7-2; J gene: TRBJ2-5; D gene: NA; clone size: once; CDR3 protein: CASSSSLSETQYF; CDR3 DNA: TGTGCCAGCAGTTCTTCTCTAAGCGAGACCCAGTACTTC
V gene: TRBV2; J gene: TRBJ1-3; D gene: TRBD1; clone size: NA; CDR3 protein: CASSGDRGNTIYF; CDR3 DNA: TGTGCCAGCAGTGGGGACAGGGGAAACACCATATATTTT
V gene: TRBV18; J gene: TRBJ2-4; D gene: TRBD1; clone size: NA; CDR3 protein: CASSPPRTGDLAKNIQYF; CDR3 DNA: TGTGCCAGCTCACCACCGCGGACAGGCGATCTAGCCAAAAACATTCAGTACTTC
V gene: TRBV6-5; J gene: TRBJ2-2; D gene: NA; clone size: NA; CDR3 protein: CASRYTSYNTGELFF; CDR3 DNA: TGTGCCAGCAGATACACCTCCTACAACACCGGGGAGCTGTTTTTT
V gene: TRBV12-3/TRBV12-4; J gene: TRBJ1-3; D gene: NA; clone size: NA; CDR3 protein: CASGAENTIYF; CDR3 DNA: TGTGCCAGCGGGGCGGAAAACACCATATATTTT
V gene: TRBV27; J gene: TRBJ2-3; D gene: NA; clone size: NA; CDR3 protein: CASSSSGARTDTQYF; CDR3 DNA: TGTGCCAGCAGTAGCTCAGGGGCCCGCACAGATACGCAGTATTTT
V gene: TRBV3-1/TRBV3-2; J gene: TRBJ1-1; D gene: NA; clone size: NA; CDR3 protein: CASSQFAGGGTEAFF; CDR3 DNA: TGTGCCAGCAGCCAATTTGCGGGGGGCGGCACTGAAGCTTTCTTT
V gene: TRBV7-8; J gene: TRBJ2-3; D gene: NA; clone size: NA; CDR3 protein: CASSLSPDTQYF; CDR3 DNA: TGTGCCAGCAGCTTAAGCCCAGATACGCAGTATTTT
V gene: TRBV6-5; J gene: TRBJ1-1; D gene: NA; clone size: NA; CDR3 protein: CASSQGYITEAFF; CDR3 DNA: TGTGCCAGCAGCCAGGGGTATATCACTGAAGCTTTCTTT
V gene: TRBV4-3; J gene: TRBJ2-1; D gene: TRBD2; clone size: few; CDR3 protein: CASSQKNGGNNEQFF; CDR3 DNA: TGCGCCAGCAGCCAAAAGAACGGGGGGAACAATGAGCAGTTCTTC
V gene: TRBV3-1/TRBV3-2; J gene: TRBJ1-1; D gene: NA; clone size: once; CDR3 protein: CASSRAQGGDAFF; CDR3 DNA: TGTGCCAGCAGCCGGGCGCAGGGAGGGGATGCTTTCTTT
V gene: TRBV3-1/TRBV3-2; J gene: TRBJ1-3; D gene: NA; clone size: NA; CDR3 protein: CASRHRAGTIYF; CDR3 DNA: TGTGCCAGCAGACACAGGGCGGGCACCATATATTTT
V gene: TRBV4-2; J gene: TRBJ2-5; D gene: NA; clone size: NA; CDR3 protein: CASSQVGGGRGETQYF; CDR3 DNA: TGTGCCAGCAGCCAAGTGGGGGGGGGCCGAGGAGAGACCCAGTACTTC
V gene: TRBV2; J gene: TRBJ2-2; D gene: TRBD1; clone size: once; CDR3 protein: CASSERQGANTGELFF; CDR3 DNA: TGTGCCAGCAGTGAAAGGCAGGGGGCGAACACCGGGGAGCTGTTTTTT
V gene: TRBV7-2; J gene: TRBJ2-7; D gene: TRBD2; clone size: NA; CDR3 protein: CASSFASGGAYEQYF; CDR3 DNA: TGTGCCAGCAGCTTCGCTAGCGGGGGGGCCTACGAGCAGTACTTC
V gene: TRBV29-1; J gene: TRBJ2-7; D gene: TRBD1; clone size: NA; CDR3 protein: CSVDGRDRAFYEQYF; CDR3 DNA: TGCAGCGTTGACGGCCGTGACAGGGCTTTCTACGAGCAGTACTTC
V gene: TRBV5-1; J gene: TRBJ1-5; D gene: TRBD1; clone size: few; CDR3 protein: CASSLEGQENQPQHF; CDR3 DNA: TGCGCCAGCAGCTTGGAGGGACAGGAGAATCAGCCCCAGCATTTT
V gene: TRBV7-6; J gene: TRBJ2-7; D gene: TRBD1; clone size: few; CDR3 protein: CASSFTGGTQYF; CDR3 DNA: TGTGCCAGCAGCTTCACAGGGGGTACTCAGTACTTC
V gene: TRBV25-1; J gene: TRBJ2-2; D gene: TRBD1; clone size: few; CDR3 protein: CASREYRGTGELFF; CDR3 DNA: TGTGCCAGCAGGGAGTACAGGGGGACCGGGGAGCTGTTTTTT
V gene: TRBV6-4; J gene: TRBJ1-5; D gene: NA; clone size: once; CDR3 protein: CATFLESTQPQHF; CDR3 DNA: TGTGCCACCTTCTTGGAGTCCACTCAGCCCCAGCATTTT
V gene: TRBV6-5; J gene: TRBJ1-2; D gene: TRBD1; clone size: NA; CDR3 protein: CASTSGTGWDYTF; CDR3 DNA: TGTGCCAGCACCTCCGGGACAGGGTGGGACTACACCTTC
V gene: TRBV7-8; J gene: TRBJ1-4; D gene: TRBD1; clone size: NA; CDR3 protein: CASSLDRATTNEKLFF; CDR3 DNA: TGTGCCAGCAGCTTGGACAGGGCCACAACTAATGAAAAACTGTTTTTT
V gene: TRBV29-1; J gene: TRBJ1-3; D gene: NA; clone size: few; CDR3 protein: CSVRLLGGNTIYF; CDR3 DNA: TGCAGCGTTCGCCTACTAGGTGGAAACACCATATATTTT
V gene: TRBV5-5; J gene: TRBJ2-3; D gene: NA; clone size: NA; CDR3 protein: CASSLATNSDTQYF; CDR3 DNA: TGTGCCAGCAGCTTGGCGACTAACTCCGATACGCAGTATTTT
V gene: TRBV7-8; J gene: TRBJ2-2; D gene: TRBD2; clone size: NA; CDR3 protein: CASGPPGTSGSNTGELFF; CDR3 DNA: TGTGCCAGCGGCCCCCCCGGGACTAGCGGGAGCAACACCGGGGAGCTGTTTTTT
V gene: TRBV19; J gene: TRBJ2-4; D gene: TRBD1; clone size: NA; CDR3 protein: CASSIDEGAAKNIQYF; CDR3 DNA: TGTGCCAGTAGTATAGATGAGGGGGCCGCCAAAAACATTCAGTACTTC
V gene: TRBV18; J gene: TRBJ1-6; D gene: TRBD1; clone size: NA; CDR3 protein: CASSHSVGQANSPLHF; CDR3 DNA: TGTGCCAGCTCACATTCCGTCGGACAGGCCAATTCACCCCTCCACTTT
V gene: TRBV5-6; J gene: TRBJ2-1; D gene: TRBD2; clone size: NA; CDR3 protein: CASTHWAGGDNEQFF; CDR3 DNA: TGTGCCAGCACCCATTGGGCGGGGGGAGACAATGAGCAGTTCTTC
V gene: TRBV5-4; J gene: TRBJ2-3; D gene: TRBD2; clone size: NA; CDR3 protein: CASSPGGNTDTQYF; CDR3 DNA: TGTGCCAGCAGCCCCGGGGGGAACACAGATACGCAGTATTTT
V gene: TRBV5-1; J gene: TRBJ1-2; D gene: NA; clone size: NA; CDR3 protein: CASSSHLNYGYTF; CDR3 DNA: TGCGCCAGCAGCTCTCACCTAAACTATGGCTACACCTTC